The sample holds one count of the clone carrying this T cell receptor (beta chain). Authors' methods: Reference gene primer amplification gave estimated nucleated cell counts. The protocol was immunoSEQ multiplex PCR, while the TCRdb copy is restricted to in-frame clones and leaves out a portion. The DNA was the basis for D and trimming; V, J and clone size are from that table. The sample comprises around 200,000 clones, 75% to 85% of which are singletons, and 5.5% to 7% rests with the top ten. These data come from a study of blood T cell repertoires in COVID-19. Across the study: Specimens from acute and convalescent COVID-19 originated in the United States, Italy and Spain. PBMCs, B-cell-depleted T cells, or T cells were the source of the cDNA or gDNA that made up the material.

The germline V and J ends were trimmed by 6 bases and 3 bases, with 11 bases remaining between them. CDR3 length: 13 residues. Recruited during active infection, patients (from Seattle) were subsequently followed longitudinally. The sample consisted of peripheral blood. The rearrangement links TRBV12-3 or TRBV12-4 to TRBJ1-1; D is uncertain. The receptor's source is a woman between 40 and 55 years old with COVID-19, enrolled during active disease. CDR3 sequence (DNA): TGTGCCAGCAGCTTAATCGCGGACACTGAAGCTTTCTTT. This translates into CASSLIADTEAFF.